This TCR beta chain came from a study of blood T cell repertoires in COVID-19. On the study more broadly: Researchers got acute and convalescent COVID-19 samples from the United States, Italy and Spain. Sources were T cells, B-cell-depleted T cells, or PBMCs; the material itself was cDNA or gDNA.

In the original processing: Counts of nucleated cells, estimated from reference gene primer amplification, were obtained. TCRdb keeps only in-frame clones here, not all; method: immunoSEQ multiplex PCR. V and J calls and clone size are given by that table; D and trimming were obtained from the DNA. This sample has around 500,000 clones, with 75% to 90% found just once. Germline V gene data show CDR1 as SGHRS and CDR2 as YFSETQ. This CDR3 spans 13 amino acids. Losses at the gene ends were 4 bases for V and 4 bases for J; bases not matched to a gene: 4. The genes are TRBV5-1 and TRBJ1-2; 7 positions match TRBD1. This clonotype originated in a human donor in a cohort sampled during active COVID-19. The sample taken for sequencing was peripheral blood. CDR3 bases: TGCGCCAGCAGCACGGACAGGAGCTATGGCTACACCTTC. Translating it yields CASSTDRSYGYTF.